This record covers a single T cell receptor (beta chain). Its specificity is unknown. A read error may produce the germline difference seen at one junction end. The sample belongs to a study of metastatic and nonmetastatic thyroid tumors. About the study: Repertoires from blood and tumor or nodule tissue of malignant and benign thyroid patients were compared.

The study, taken as a whole, reports: Malignant thyroid tumors reportedly exceeded benign nodules significantly in TCR beta diversity, with the difference appearing in blood and tumor.

All patients reached thyroid surgery having received no treatment beforehand. Per the study methods: Researchers built a distant-metastasis classifier for papillary thyroid cancer that drew on CDR3 differences across clinicopathological groups. TCRdb reprocessed the PCR reads via MiXCR. Clone size and V and J calls follow TCRdb, not the original study. The data show around 15,000 clones, 3.5% to 4.5% seen once. CDR3 length: 13 amino acids. The germline gives CDR1 LNHDA, CDR2 SQIVND (reference sequence). Sequences were obtained from tumor tissue. The chain combines TRBV19 with TRBJ2-7, with TRBD1 as a possible D gene (6 bases). This clonotype originated in a female donor with papillary thyroid cancer or a benign thyroid nodule (not recorded which). Some clones in this sample may be carry-over from other donors' samples. CDR3 nucleotides: TGCACCACAGGGCCGGGTTCGATCTACGAGCAGTACTTC. Its translation: CTTGPGSIYEQYF.